This entry features one T cell receptor beta chain sequence. Germline trimming cut 1 base from V and 4 bases from J; bases unmatched to any gene: 13. The germline V gene has CDR1 SGHRS and CDR2 YFSETQ. The length of the CDR3 is 19 residues. This sample was included in a study of OX40 agonist ivuxolimab in advanced cancers. At the level of the study: The dose-escalation cohort was about 86% male, with a mean age of about 56 years, ranging about 23 to 90. Partial responses occurred in three patients (one hepatocellular carcinoma, two cutaneous melanoma).

Clones were read by immunoSEQ multiplex PCR, and TCRdb kept only the in-frame ones, dropping some. Of approximately 91,000 clones in the sample, 65% to 90% were seen once. This receptor was taken from an adult with an advanced solid tumor such as melanoma, head and neck, liver or kidney cancer. Source: CD4+ or CD8+ T cells sorted from blood, taken in a trial of the OX40 agonist ivuxolimab. The chain uses TRBV5-1 and TRBJ2-2, with 10 bases identical to TRBD2. For the CDR3, the DNA is TGCGCCAGCAGCTTGAGTGGACCTCGAGCGGGGGGGCCCACCGGGGAGCTGTTTTTT. This gives the protein CASSLSGPRAGGPTGELFF.